Below, one TCR beta chain is given with its context. No antigen is known for it. This sample was taken from a study of Graves' ophthalmopathy and Graves' hyperthyroidism. General study results and limits: As the model predicted ophthalmopathy progression, it achieved a sensitivity of nearly 71% and a specificity of 72.22%.

Someone took the PBMCs out of less than 11 ml of fresh peripheral blood. The CDR3 spans 14 residues. Unmatched junction bases numbered 5, after V lost 3 bases and J lost 7 bases. CDR1 and CDR2 from the germline V gene are MDHEN and SYDVKM. RNA transcripts were the source from which TCR beta CDR3 regions were amplified. An initial RT-PCR round employing HTBI primers preceded a second-round multiplex PCR. From the multiplex PCR reads, TCRdb called clonotypes with MiXCR, one entry per CDR3 protein. This table holds fewer than 650,000 distinct CDR3 sequences, 22% found once. The clonotype originates from a woman aged 18-29 years with stable Graves' hyperthyroidism. Some clones in this sample may be carry-over from other donors' samples. The chain combines TRBV28 with TRBJ2-7, with 11 bases aligning to TRBD1. Material: peripheral blood. CDR3 sequence: CASSFAGQGAEQYF. The CDR3 region has the DNA TGTGCCAGCAGTTTCGCAGGACAGGGGGCTGAGCAGTACTTC.